The T cell receptor (beta chain) described here comes from a study of shared clonotypes between healthy human individuals. The CD4+ fraction was divided into a CD45RA+ naive subset and a CD45RA-negative memory subset. Some 29,000 T cell genomes (about 210 ng DNA) went into each sorted-subset replicate. Clones were sequenced by immunoSEQ multiplex PCR, and TCRdb holds only the in-frame ones, with some missing. This table has more than 400,000 clones, 95% to 97% appearing once. V was cut by 5 bases and J by 2 bases, with 10 bases left in between. The length of the CDR3 is 13 residues. The germline V gene has CDR1 LNHDA and CDR2 SQIVND (reference sequence).

Material: naive CD4+ T cells sorted from blood. As to subset: CD45RA+ positively selected. This TCR derives from a woman aged 25 to 45 in good health. This rearrangement joins TRBV19 to TRBJ2-7; tentatively, D is TRBD2 (6 bases). CDR3 sequence: CASSPGLPYEQYF. In DNA form, the CDR3 reads TGTGCCAGTAGTCCGGGACTTCCCTACGAGCAGTACTTC.